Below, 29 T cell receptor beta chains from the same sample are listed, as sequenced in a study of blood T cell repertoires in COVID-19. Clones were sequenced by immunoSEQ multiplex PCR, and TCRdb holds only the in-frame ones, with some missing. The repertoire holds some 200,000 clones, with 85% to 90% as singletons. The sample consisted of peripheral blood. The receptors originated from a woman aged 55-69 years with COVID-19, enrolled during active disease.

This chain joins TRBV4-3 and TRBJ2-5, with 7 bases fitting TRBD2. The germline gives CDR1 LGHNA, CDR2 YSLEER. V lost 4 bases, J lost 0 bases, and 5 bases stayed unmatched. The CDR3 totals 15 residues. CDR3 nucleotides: TGCGCCAGCAGCCGCGGTGGACTAGACCAAGAGACCCAGTACTTC. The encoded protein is CASSRGGLDQETQYF.

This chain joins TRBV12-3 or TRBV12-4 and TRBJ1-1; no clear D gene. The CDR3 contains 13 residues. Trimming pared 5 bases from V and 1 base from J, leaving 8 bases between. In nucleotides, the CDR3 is TGTGCCAGCAGTGAGGCTTGGAACACTGAAGCTTTCTTT. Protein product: CASSEAWNTEAFF.

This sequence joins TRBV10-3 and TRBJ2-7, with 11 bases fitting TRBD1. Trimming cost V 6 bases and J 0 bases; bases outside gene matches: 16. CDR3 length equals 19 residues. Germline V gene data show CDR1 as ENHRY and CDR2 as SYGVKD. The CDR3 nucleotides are TGTGCCATCAGAAAGGTCCGGGACAGGGGGGCAGGGGGCTCCTACGAGCAGTACTTC. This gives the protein CAIRKVRDRGAGGSYEQYF.

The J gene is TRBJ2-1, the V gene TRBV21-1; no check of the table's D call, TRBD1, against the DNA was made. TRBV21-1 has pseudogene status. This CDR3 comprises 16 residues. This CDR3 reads CASSKGHREDADEQFF. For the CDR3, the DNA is TGTGCCAGCAGCAAAGGCCACAGAGAAGACGCCGATGAGCAGTTCTTC.

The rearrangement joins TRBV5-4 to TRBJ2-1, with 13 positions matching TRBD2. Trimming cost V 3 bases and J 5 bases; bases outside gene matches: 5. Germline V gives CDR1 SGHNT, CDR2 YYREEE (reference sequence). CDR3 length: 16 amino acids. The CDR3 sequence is CASSYWTSGRNNEQFF. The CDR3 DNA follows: TGTGCCAGCAGCTACTGGACTAGCGGGAGAAACAATGAGCAGTTCTTC.

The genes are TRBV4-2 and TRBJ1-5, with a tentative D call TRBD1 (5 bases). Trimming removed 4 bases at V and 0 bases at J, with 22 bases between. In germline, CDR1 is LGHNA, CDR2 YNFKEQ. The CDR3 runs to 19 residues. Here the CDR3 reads CASSLTTGGAHGSNQPQHF. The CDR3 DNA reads TGTGCCAGCAGCCTCACCACAGGAGGGGCCCACGGTAGCAATCAGCCCCAGCATTTT.

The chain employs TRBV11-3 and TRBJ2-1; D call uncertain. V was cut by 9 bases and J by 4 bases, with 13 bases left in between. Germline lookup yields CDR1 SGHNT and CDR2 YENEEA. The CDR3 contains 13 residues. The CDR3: CASSVGPYNEQFF. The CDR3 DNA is TGTGCCAGTTCTGTTGGCCCTTACAATGAGCAGTTCTTC. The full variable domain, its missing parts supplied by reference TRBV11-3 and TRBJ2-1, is EAGVVQSPRYKIIEKKQPVAFWCNPISGHNTLYWYLQNLGQGPELLIRYENEEAVDDSQLPKDRFSAERLKGVDSTLKIQPAELGDSAVYLCASSVGPYNEQFFGPGTRLTVL.

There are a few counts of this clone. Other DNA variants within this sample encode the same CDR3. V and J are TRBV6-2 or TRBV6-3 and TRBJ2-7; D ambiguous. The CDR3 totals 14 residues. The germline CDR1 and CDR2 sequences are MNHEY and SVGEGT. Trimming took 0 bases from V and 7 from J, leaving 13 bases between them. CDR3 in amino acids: CASSYSSYPREQYF. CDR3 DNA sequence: TGTGCCAGCAGTTACTCGTCTTATCCGAGGGAGCAGTACTTC.

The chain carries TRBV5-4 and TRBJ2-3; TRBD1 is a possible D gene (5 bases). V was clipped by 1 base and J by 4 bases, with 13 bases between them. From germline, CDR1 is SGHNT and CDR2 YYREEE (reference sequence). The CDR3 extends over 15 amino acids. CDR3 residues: CASSLLVGVADTQYF. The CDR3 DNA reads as TGTGCCAGCAGCTTGTTGGTAGGGGTGGCAGATACGCAGTATTTT.

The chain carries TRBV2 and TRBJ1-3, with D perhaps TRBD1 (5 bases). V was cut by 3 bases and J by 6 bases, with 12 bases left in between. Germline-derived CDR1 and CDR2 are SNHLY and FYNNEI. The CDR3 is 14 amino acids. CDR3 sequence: CASSDGARANTIYF. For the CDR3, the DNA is TGTGCCAGCAGTGATGGGGCCAGGGCAAACACCATATATTTT.

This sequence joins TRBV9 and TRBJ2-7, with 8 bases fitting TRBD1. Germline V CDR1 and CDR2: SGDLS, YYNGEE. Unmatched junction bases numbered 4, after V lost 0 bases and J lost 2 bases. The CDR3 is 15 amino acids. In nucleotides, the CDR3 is TGTGCCAGCAGCGTAGGACAGGGGAATGCCTACGAGCAGTACTTC. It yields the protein CASSVGQGNAYEQYF.

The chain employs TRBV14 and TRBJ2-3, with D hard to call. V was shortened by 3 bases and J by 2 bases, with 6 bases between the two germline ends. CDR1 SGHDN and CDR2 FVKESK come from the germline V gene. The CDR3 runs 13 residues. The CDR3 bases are TGTGCCAGCAGCCAGCGGCTCACAGATACGCAGTATTTT. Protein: CASSQRLTDTQYF.

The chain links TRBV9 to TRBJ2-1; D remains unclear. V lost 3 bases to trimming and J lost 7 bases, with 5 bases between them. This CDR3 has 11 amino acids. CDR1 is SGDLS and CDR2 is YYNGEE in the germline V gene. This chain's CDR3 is CASSASNEQFF. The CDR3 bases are TGTGCCAGCAGCGCGAGTAATGAGCAGTTCTTC.

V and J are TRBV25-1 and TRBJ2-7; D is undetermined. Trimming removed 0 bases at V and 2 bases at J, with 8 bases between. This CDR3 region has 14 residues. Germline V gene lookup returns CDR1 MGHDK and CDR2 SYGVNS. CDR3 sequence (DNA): TGTGCCAGCAGTGAATACGGCGGCGCCTACGAGCAGTACTTC. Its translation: CASSEYGGAYEQYF.

The CDR3 region is CASSVGGSEADTQYF. The CDR3 DNA reads TGTGCCAGCAGCGTTGGCGGGAGTGAGGCAGATACGCAGTATTTT. This rearrangement joins TRBV9 to TRBJ2-3; 7 bases agree with TRBD2. Germline CDR1 is SGDLS and CDR2 is YYNGEE. V shed 2 bases and J 4 bases; nucleotides not matched to a gene: 7. The CDR3 extends over 15 amino acids.

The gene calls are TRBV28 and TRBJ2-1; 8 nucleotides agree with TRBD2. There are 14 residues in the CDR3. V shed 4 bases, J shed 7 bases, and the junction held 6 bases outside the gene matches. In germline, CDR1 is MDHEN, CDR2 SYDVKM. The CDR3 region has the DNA TGTGCCAGCAGTTACGCGGGGGGTTGGAATGAGCAGTTCTTC. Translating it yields CASSYAGGWNEQFF.

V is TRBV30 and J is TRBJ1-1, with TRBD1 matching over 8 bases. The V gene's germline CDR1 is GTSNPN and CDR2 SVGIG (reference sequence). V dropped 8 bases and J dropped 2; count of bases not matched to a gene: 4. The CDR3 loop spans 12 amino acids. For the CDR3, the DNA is TGTGCCCTAGACAGGGGAAACACTGAAGCTTTCTTT. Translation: CALDRGNTEAFF. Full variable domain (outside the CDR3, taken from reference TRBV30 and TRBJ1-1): SQTIHQWPATLVQPVGSPLSLECTVEGTSNPNLYWYRQAAGRGLQLLFYSVGIGQISSEVPQNLSASRPQDRQFILSSKKLLLSDSGFYLCALDRGNTEAFFGQGTRLTVV.

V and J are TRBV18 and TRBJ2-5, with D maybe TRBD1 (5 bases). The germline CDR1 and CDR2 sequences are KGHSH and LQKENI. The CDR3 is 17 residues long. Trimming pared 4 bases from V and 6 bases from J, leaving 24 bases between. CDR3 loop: CASSLNSQALKSQTQYF. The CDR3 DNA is TGTGCCAGCTCACTAAACTCACAGGCCCTAAAAAGTCAGACCCAGTACTTC. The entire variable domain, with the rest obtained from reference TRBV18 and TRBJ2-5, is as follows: NAGVMQNPRHLVRRRGQEARLRCSPMKGHSHVYWYRQLPEEGLKFMVYLQKENIIDESGMPKERFSAEFPKEGPSILRIQQVVRGDSAAYFCASSLNSQALKSQTQYFGPGTRLLVL.

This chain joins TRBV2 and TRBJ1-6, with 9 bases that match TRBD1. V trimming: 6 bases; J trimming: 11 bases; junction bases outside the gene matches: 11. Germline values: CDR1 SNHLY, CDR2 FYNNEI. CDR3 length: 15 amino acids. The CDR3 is CASRGGQGIEPPLHF. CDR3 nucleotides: TGTGCCAGCAGAGGGGGACAGGGCATAGAACCACCCCTCCACTTT.

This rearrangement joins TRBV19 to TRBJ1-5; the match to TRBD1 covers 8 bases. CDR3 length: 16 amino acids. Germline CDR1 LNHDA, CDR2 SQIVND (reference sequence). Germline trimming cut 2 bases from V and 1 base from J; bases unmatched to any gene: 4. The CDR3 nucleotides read TGTGCCAGTAGTATAACCAGGGGGCAAAGCAATCAGCCCCAGCATTTT. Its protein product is CASSITRGQSNQPQHF.

This CDR3 reads CASSHAVGGALNEKLFF. In DNA, the CDR3 is TGCGCCAGCAGCCACGCCGTGGGGGGGGCCCTTAATGAAAAACTGTTTTTT. This chain uses TRBV4-3 with TRBJ1-4; tentatively, D is TRBD1 (6 bases). The CDR3 runs 17 residues. Germline V gene lookup returns CDR1 LGHNA and CDR2 YSLEER. The germline V and J ends were trimmed by 3 bases and 4 bases, with 18 bases remaining between them.

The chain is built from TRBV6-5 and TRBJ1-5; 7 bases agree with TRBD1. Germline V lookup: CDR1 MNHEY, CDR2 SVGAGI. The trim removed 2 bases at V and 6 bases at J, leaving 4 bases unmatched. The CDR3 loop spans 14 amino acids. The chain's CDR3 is CASSYGAGGQPQHF. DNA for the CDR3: TGTGCCAGCAGTTACGGAGCAGGGGGTCAGCCCCAGCATTTT.

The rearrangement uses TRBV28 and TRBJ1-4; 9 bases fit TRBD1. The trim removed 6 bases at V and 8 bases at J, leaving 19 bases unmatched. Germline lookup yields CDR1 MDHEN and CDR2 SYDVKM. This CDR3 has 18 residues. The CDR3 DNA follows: TGTGCCAGCAGCCCTGAAACAGGGGGCGGGATCTTTAGGGAAAAACTGTTTTTT. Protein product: CASSPETGGGIFREKLFF.

The CDR3 DNA sequence: TGTGCCAGCAGCGTATCGGGACTGAATTACGAGCAGTACTTC. Translation gives CASSVSGLNYEQYF. The gene calls are TRBV27 and TRBJ2-7; perhaps TRBD2 as D (6 bases). Germline V gives CDR1 MNHEY, CDR2 SMNVEV (reference sequence). The V end lost 6 bases, the J end lost 4 bases, and 16 bases lay between the germline ends. CDR3 length: 14 amino acids.

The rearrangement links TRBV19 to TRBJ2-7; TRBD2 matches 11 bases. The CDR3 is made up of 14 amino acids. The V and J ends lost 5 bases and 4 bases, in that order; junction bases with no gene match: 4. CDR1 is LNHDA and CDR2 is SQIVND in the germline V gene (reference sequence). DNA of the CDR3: TGTGCCAGTAGTTCGGGACTAGCGGAGTACGAGCAGTACTTC. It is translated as CASSSGLAEYEQYF.

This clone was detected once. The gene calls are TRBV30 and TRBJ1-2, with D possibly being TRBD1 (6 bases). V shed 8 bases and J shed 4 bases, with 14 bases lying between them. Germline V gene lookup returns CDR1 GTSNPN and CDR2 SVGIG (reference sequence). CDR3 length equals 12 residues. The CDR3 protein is CAGGLGGYGYTF. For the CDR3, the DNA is TGTGCCGGGGGCCTGGGGGGCTATGGCTACACCTTC. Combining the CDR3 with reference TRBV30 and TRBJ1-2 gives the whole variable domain SQTIHQWPATLVQPVGSPLSLECTVEGTSNPNLYWYRQAAGRGLQLLFYSVGIGQISSEVPQNLSASRPQDRQFILSSKKLLLSDSGFYLCAGGLGGYGYTFGSGTRLTVV.

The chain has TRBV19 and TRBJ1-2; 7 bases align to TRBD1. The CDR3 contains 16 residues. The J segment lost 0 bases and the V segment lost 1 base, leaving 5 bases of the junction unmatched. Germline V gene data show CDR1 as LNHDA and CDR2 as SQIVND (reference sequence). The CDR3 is CASSIGNRGSNYGYTF. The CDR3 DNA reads TGTGCCAGTAGTATAGGGAACAGGGGCTCTAACTATGGCTACACCTTC.

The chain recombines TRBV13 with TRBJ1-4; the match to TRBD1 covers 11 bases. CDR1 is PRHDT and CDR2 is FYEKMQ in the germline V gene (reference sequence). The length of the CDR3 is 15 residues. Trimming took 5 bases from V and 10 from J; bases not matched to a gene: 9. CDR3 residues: CASSPGTGGGGKLFF. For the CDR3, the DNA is TGTGCCAGCAGCCCCGGGACAGGGGGAGGGGGAAAACTGTTTTTT.

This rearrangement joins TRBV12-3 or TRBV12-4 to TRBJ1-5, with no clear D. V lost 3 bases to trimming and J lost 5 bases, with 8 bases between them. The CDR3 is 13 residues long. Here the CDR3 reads CASSLIRDQPQHF. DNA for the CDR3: TGTGCCAGCAGTTTGATCCGGGATCAGCCCCAGCATTTT.